The present T cell receptor (beta chain) was sequenced within a study of OX40 agonist ivuxolimab in advanced cancers. The overall study: Averaging approximately 60 years in age, with a range of about 23 to 85, the cohort was around 83% male. Three patients showed partial responses: one hepatocellular carcinoma and two cutaneous melanoma cases. Study outcomes and limitations: In general, CD8+ T cells held more expanded clones than CD4+ did, on average. At 0.1-3.0 mg/kg, partial responders had clonal expansion among the lowest observed.

With regard to this clone: Antigen: not known.

Assay: immunoSEQ multiplex PCR; the TCRdb copy retains only in-frame clones and omits some. The sample comprises 45,000 or so clones, approximately 91% of which are singletons, and around 19% rests with the top ten. V lost 1 base, J lost 5 bases, and 24 bases lay in between. Germline V gene lookup returns CDR1 SGHDN and CDR2 FVKESK. The CDR3 contains 18 residues. The specimen comprised CD4+ or CD8+ T cells sorted from blood, sampled in a trial of the OX40 agonist ivuxolimab. The receptor's source is an adult with an advanced solid tumor such as melanoma, head and neck, liver or kidney cancer. The chain employs TRBV14 and TRBJ2-7; possibly TRBD1 for D (6 bases). CDR3 in DNA: TGTGCCAGCAGCCAAGGACAGGCAGTGCTGGGGTTTTCGGACGAGCAGTACTTC. Protein: CASSQGQAVLGFSDEQYF.